This TCR beta chain was recovered during a study of post-analysis software for immune sequencing data. TCR beta libraries were prepared from cDNA with unique molecular identifiers. Each CDR3 protein is one row after TCRdb ran MiXCR on the PCR reads. Among roughly 410,000 distinct CDR3 sequences listed, 30% to 45% were seen once. The TCR sequence derives from a girl aged 5-17 years with multiple sclerosis. Sequenced material: blood.

The CDR3 DNA sequence: TGCGCCAGCAGCCAAGATCTGGAATTTGAGACCCAGTACTTC. Its translation: CASSQDLEFETQYF. The chain employs TRBV4-3 and TRBJ2-5; no clear D gene. There are 14 residues in the CDR3. Germline V gene sequence: CDR1 LGHNA, CDR2 YSLEER. Trimming removed 0 bases from V and 5 bases from J, with 10 bases in between.